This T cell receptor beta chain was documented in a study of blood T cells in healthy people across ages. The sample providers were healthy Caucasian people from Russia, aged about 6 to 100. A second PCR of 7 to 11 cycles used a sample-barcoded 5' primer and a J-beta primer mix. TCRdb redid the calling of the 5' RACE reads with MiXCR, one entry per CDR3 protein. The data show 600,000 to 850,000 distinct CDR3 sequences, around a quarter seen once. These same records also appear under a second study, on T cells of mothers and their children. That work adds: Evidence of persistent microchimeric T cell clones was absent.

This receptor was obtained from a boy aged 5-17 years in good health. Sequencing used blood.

The CDR3 loop reads CSARPLLSGSSYEQYF. The CDR3 coding sequence is TGCAGTGCTAGGCCCCTACTTAGCGGGTCTTCCTACGAGCAGTACTTC. The chain combines TRBV20-1 with TRBJ2-7; 7 nucleotides match TRBD2. The germline V gene encodes CDR1 DFQATT and CDR2 SNEGSKA (reference sequence). This CDR3 contains 16 residues. J was trimmed by 1 base and V by 3 bases; bases with no gene match: 12.